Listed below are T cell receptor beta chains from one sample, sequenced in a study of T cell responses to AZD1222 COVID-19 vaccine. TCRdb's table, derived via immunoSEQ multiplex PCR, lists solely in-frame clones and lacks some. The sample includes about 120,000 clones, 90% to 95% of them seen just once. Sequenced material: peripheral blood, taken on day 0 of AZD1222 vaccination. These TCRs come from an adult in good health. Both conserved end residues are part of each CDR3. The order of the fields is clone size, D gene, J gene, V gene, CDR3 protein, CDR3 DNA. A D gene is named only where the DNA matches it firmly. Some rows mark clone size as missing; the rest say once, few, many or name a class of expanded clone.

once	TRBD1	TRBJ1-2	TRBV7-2	CASSLLGTGLLDGYTF	TGTGCCAGCAGCTTATTGGGGACAGGCCTTCTGGATGGCTACACCTTC
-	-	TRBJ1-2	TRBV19	CASSPHRDPFRYGYTF	TGTGCCAGTAGTCCTCACCGGGACCCCTTTCGCTATGGCTACACCTTC
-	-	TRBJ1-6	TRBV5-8	CASSLYRSSYNSPLHF	TGTGCCAGCAGCTTGTACAGGAGCTCCTATAATTCACCCCTCCACTTT
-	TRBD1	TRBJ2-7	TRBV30	CAWRDTGAPPYEQYF	TGTGCCTGGAGGGATACAGGGGCGCCGCCCTACGAGCAGTACTTC
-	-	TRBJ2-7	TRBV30	CAWNVWDYEQYF	TGTGCCTGGAATGTCTGGGACTACGAGCAGTACTTC
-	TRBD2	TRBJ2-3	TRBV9	CASSVDDWWGGTPDTQYF	TGTGCCAGCAGCGTAGATGATTGGTGGGGGGGAACCCCAGATACGCAGTATTTT
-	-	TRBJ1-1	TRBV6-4	CASSSNGQNTEAFF	TGTGCCAGCAGTTCAAACGGACAGAACACTGAAGCTTTCTTT
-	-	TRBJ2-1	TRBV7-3	CASSLTGGYYNEQFF	TGTGCCAGCAGCTTAACCGGGGGCTACTACAATGAGCAGTTCTTC
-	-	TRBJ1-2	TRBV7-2	CASSPELWNGYTF	TGTGCCAGCAGCCCCGAGTTGTGGAATGGCTACACCTTC
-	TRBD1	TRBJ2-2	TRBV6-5	CASTRQGMAGGELFF	TGTGCCAGCACAAGACAGGGGATGGCGGGCGGGGAGCTGTTTTTT
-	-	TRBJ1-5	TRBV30	CAWSPRGNQPQHF	TGTGCCTGGAGTCCCCGGGGCAATCAGCCCCAGCATTTT
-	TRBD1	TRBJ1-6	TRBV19	CASSLGGQGGSPLHF	TGTGCCAGTAGCCTCGGTGGACAGGGAGGTTCACCCCTCCACTTT
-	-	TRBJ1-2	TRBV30	CAWSGGKPYGYTF	TGTGCCTGGAGTGGGGGGAAACCCTATGGCTACACCTTC
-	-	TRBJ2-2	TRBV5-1	CASSPQMGHGNTGELFF	TGCGCCAGCAGCCCGCAAATGGGACATGGGAACACCGGGGAGCTGTTTTTT
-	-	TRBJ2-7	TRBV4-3	CASSHKTGEVFGTGSSYEQYF	TGCGCCAGCAGCCATAAGACGGGGGAGGTTTTCGGGACGGGGTCCTCCTACGAGCAGTACTTC
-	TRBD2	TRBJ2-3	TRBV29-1	CSVDAGGGDTQYF	TGCAGCGTTGACGCGGGGGGAGGGGATACGCAGTATTTT
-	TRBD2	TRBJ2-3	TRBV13	CASSPRFLAGGDTQYF	TGTGCCAGCAGCCCACGGTTTCTAGCGGGGGGAGATACGCAGTATTTT
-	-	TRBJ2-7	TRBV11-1	CASSQVGQPSSYEQYF	TGTGCCAGCAGCCAGGTGGGACAACCCAGCTCCTACGAGCAGTACTTC
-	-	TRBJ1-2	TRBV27	CASTPGGGNYGYTF	TGTGCCAGCACCCCCGGTGGGGGGAACTATGGCTACACCTTC
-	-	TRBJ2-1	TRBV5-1	CASSLGSAASYNEQFF	TGCGCCAGCAGCTTGGGTTCGGCAGCGTCCTACAATGAGCAGTTCTTC
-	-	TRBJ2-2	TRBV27	CASRRTSSGGELFF	TGTGCCAGCAGGAGAACTAGCAGTGGCGGGGAGCTGTTTTTT
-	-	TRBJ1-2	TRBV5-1	CASSLAHSSYGYTF	TGCGCCAGCAGCTTGGCCCATAGTTCTTATGGCTACACCTTC
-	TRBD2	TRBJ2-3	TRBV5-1	CASSPGLAVLSTDTQYF	TGCGCCAGCAGCCCGGGACTAGCAGTCCTTTCCACAGATACGCAGTATTTT
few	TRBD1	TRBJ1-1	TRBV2	CASSERGTVGTEAFF	TGTGCCAGCAGTGAAAGAGGGACAGTGGGAACTGAAGCTTTCTTT
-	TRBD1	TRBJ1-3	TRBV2	CASSGQGGRNTIYF	TGTGCCAGCAGTGGACAGGGAGGGCGAAACACCATATATTTT
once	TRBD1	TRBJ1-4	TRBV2	CASRVGTADQKLFF	TGTGCCAGCAGGGTAGGGACAGCAGATCAAAAACTGTTTTTT
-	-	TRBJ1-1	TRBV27	CASSLRRMNTEAFF	TGTGCCAGCAGTTTGAGACGGATGAACACTGAAGCTTTCTTT
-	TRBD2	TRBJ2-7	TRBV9	CASSVSSGGHSYEQYF	TGTGCCAGCAGCGTGTCTAGCGGGGGGCACTCCTACGAGCAGTACTTC
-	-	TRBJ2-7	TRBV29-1	CSVEFVGEQYF	TGCAGCGTTGAATTCGTGGGTGAGCAGTACTTC
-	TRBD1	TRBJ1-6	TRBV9	CASSGTGWDSPLHF	TGTGCCAGCAGCGGGACAGGGTGGGACTCACCCCTCCACTTT
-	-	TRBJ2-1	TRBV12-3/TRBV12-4	CASSLAGEQFF	TGTGCCAGCAGTTTAGCGGGAGAGCAGTTCTTC
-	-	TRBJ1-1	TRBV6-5	CASNPGTVLTEAFF	TGTGCCAGCAACCCAGGGACGGTCCTCACTGAAGCTTTCTTT
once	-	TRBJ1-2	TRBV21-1	CASSDRTGRNGYTF	TGTGCCAGCAGCGACCGGACGGGGCGGAATGGCTACACCTTC
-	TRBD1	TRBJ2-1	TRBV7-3	CASSPDRDGYNEQFF	TGTGCCAGCAGCCCTGACAGGGACGGATACAATGAGCAGTTCTTC
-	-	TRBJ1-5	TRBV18	CASSPPGASGNQPQHF	TGTGCCAGCTCACCACCGGGGGCGAGTGGCAATCAGCCCCAGCATTTT
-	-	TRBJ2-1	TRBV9	CASSGSSYNEQFF	TGTGCCAGCAGCGGAAGCTCCTACAATGAGCAGTTCTTC
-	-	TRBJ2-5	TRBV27	CASSWGRGNQETQYF	TGTGCCAGCAGTTGGGGACGGGGGAACCAAGAGACCCAGTACTTC
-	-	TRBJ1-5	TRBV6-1	CASSEGISHNQPQHF	TGTGCCAGCAGTGAAGGGATCTCACACAATCAGCCCCAGCATTTT
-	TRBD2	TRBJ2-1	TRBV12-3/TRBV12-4	CASRPLADEQFF	TGTGCCAGCAGGCCACTAGCGGATGAGCAGTTCTTC
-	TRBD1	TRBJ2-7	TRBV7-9	CASSLDRGVYEQYF	TGTGCCAGCAGCTTAGACAGGGGAGTCTACGAGCAGTACTTC
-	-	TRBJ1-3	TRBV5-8	CASSLDSSGNTIYF	TGTGCCAGCAGCTTGGACAGCTCTGGAAACACCATATATTTT
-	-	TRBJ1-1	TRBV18	CASSLQGYTEAFF	TGTGCCAGCTCACTCCAGGGCTACACTGAAGCTTTCTTT
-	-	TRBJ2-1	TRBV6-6	CASRSAVNEQFF	TGTGCCAGCAGGTCCGCTGTCAATGAGCAGTTCTTC
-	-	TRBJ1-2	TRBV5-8	CASSVAFPGNGYTF	TGTGCCAGCAGCGTCGCTTTTCCGGGGAATGGCTACACCTTC
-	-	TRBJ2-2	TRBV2	CASSLLTSTGELFF	TGTGCCAGCAGTCTGTTGACATCCACCGGGGAGCTGTTTTTT
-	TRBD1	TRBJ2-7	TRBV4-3	CASSQGDRGYAYEQYF	TGCGCCAGCAGCCAAGGGGACAGGGGGTACGCCTACGAGCAGTACTTC